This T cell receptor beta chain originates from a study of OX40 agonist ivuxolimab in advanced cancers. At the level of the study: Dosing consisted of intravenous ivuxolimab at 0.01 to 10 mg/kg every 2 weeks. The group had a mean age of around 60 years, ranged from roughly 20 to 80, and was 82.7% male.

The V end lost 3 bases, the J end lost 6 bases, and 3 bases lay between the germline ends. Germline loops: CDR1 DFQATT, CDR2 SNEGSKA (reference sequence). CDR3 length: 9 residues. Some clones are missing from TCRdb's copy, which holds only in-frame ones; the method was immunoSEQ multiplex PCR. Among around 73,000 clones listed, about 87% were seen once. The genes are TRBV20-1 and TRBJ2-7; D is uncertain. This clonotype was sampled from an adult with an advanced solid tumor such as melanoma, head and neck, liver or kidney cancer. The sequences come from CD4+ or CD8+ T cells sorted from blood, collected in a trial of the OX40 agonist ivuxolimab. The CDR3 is CSASPEQYF. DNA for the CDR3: TGCAGTGCTAGCCCCGAGCAGTACTTC.